These 5 T cell receptor beta chains were sequenced from one sample in a study of shared clonotypes between healthy human individuals. Assay used: immunoSEQ multiplex PCR; TCRdb lists only in-frame clones, some missing. The sample contains 2 million to 3 million clones, 90% to 95% of which appear only once. The sequenced material came from naive CD4+ T cells from PBMCs. Subset: CD45RA+ positively selected. Source of these receptors: a man younger than 35 in good health. Some clones in this sample may be carry-over from other donors' samples.

The chain has TRBV19 and TRBJ1-5; D unclear. Germline loops: CDR1 LNHDA, CDR2 SQIVND (reference sequence). The CDR3 is 13 amino acids. The ends were cut back, 8 bases at V and 0 bases at J, with 8 bases in the middle. CDR3 region: CASFGYSNQPQHF. The DNA for the CDR3 is TGTGCCAGTTTTGGTTATAGCAATCAGCCCCAGCATTTT.

The CDR3 is CASSLDGGQIYNEQFF. As DNA, the CDR3 is TGTGCCAGCAGCTTGGATGGGGGGCAAATTTACAATGAGCAGTTCTTC. This chain links TRBV5-5 with TRBJ2-1; either TRBD1 or TRBD2 may supply D (6 bases each). V lost 0 bases and J 4 bases, leaving 14 bases between the germline ends. Germline CDR1 SGHKS, CDR2 YYEKEE (reference sequence). CDR3 length: 16 residues.

The rearrangement links TRBV6-5 to TRBJ2-7; 8 positions match TRBD1. This CDR3 comprises 14 residues. Germline CDR1 is MNHEY and CDR2 is SVGAGI. V trimming: 6 bases; J trimming: 5 bases; junction bases outside the gene matches: 9. The CDR3 bases are TGTGCCAGCAGCCCCCGGACAGGGCCGGACGAGCAGTACTTC. Its translation: CASSPRTGPDEQYF.

The CDR3 reads CASSPDGLAGETQYF. The CDR3 nucleotides read TGTGCCAGCAGCCCTGACGGCCTAGCCGGGGAGACCCAGTACTTC. The chain carries TRBV7-9 and TRBJ2-5, with D possibly being TRBD2 (5 bases). The V and J ends lost 5 bases and 5 bases respectively, with 18 bases between them. CDR3 length: 15 residues. The V gene's germline CDR1 is SEHNR and CDR2 FQNEAQ (reference sequence).

On this clone itself: This specimen includes other DNA sequences encoding the same CDR3. V is TRBV5-8 and J is TRBJ2-1; D tentatively fits TRBD1 or TRBD2 (6 bases each). The V end lost 1 base, the J end lost 2 bases, and 10 bases lay between the germline ends. Germline V lookup: CDR1 SGHTS, CDR2 YDEGEE. This CDR3 region has 15 residues. The CDR3 coding sequence is TGTGCCAGCAGCTTGAGAGGGGGGACCTACAATGAGCAGTTCTTC. Protein product: CASSLRGGTYNEQFF.